Listed here is a single TCR beta chain. A read error may account for a junction end that differs from germline. The record originates from a study of T cells in Graves' hyperthyroidism and ophthalmopathy. This CDR3 is 13 amino acids long. Germline V gives CDR1 SQVTM, CDR2 ANQGSEA. RNA transcripts were the template for amplifying TCR beta CDR3 regions. HTBI primers were employed in a first-round RT-PCR of the TCR CDR3. TCRdb reanalysed the multiplex PCR reads using MiXCR and keeps one entry per CDR3 protein. The data contain roughly 700,000 distinct CDR3 sequences, 14% of them singletons. The authors deemed Graves' hyperthyroidism stable absent ophthalmopathy progression within 18 months.

The sequence was collected from a woman between 18 and 29 years old with Graves' hyperthyroidism. Sequencing input: blood. V usage is TRBV29-1 and J usage is TRBJ2-1; TRBD2 matches 7 bases. The CDR3: CSVEGLGRNEQFF. Here the CDR3 DNA reads TGCAGCGTCGAAGGACTAGGTCGGAATGAGCAGTTCTTC.